This T cell receptor beta chain was recovered during a study of blood T cell repertoires in COVID-19. Study-wide context: Acute and convalescent COVID-19 specimens originated in the United States, Italy and Spain.

Per the original data handling: Researchers report that nucleated cell counts were estimated from reference gene primer amplification. This table comes from immunoSEQ multiplex PCR, and its TCRdb copy is limited to in-frame clones, with some not included. V, J and clone size were drawn from that table, and D and trimming were deduced from the DNA. Of around 150,000 clones in the sample, approximately 88% were seen once. The germline V gene encodes CDR1 SNHLY and CDR2 FYNNEI. This CDR3 has 16 amino acids. The V gene lost 5 bases and the J gene lost 11 bases, with 25 bases spanning the gap. This TCR came from a man aged 55 to 70 with active or convalescent COVID-19. V and J are TRBV2 and TRBJ2-1; a possible D gene is TRBD2 (6 bases). The source material was peripheral blood. Here the CDR3 DNA reads TGTGCCAGCAGTAAGGAGGGCTCCTTTGACACCCCTCAGCAGTTCTTC. Translated: CASSKEGSFDTPQQFF.